This entry features one T cell receptor (beta chain) sequence. The record originates from a study of cytomegalovirus exposure and HLA in healthy donors. Across the study: Earlier results showed roughly 120 million unique TCR beta sequences derived from approximately 170 million T cells. HLA-typed donors were the source of 86 million or so unique TCRs held in an early data release. In terms of ancestry, the Caucasian-associated cluster contained 75% to 90% of the roughly 360 genotyped donors.

PCR employed 60 Vbeta and 13 Jbeta primers. Data came from immunoSEQ multiplex PCR; TCRdb stores just in-frame clones and leaves some out. This sample has under 150,000 clones, with 73% found just once. CDR1 and CDR2 from the germline V gene are MNHEY and SMNVEV (reference sequence). The CDR3 spans 13 residues. V lost 6 bases to trimming and J lost 5 bases; unmatched junction nucleotides: 5. The genes are TRBV27 and TRBJ1-1, with TRBD1 matching over 8 bases. The sequencing sample was made of PBMCs. The receptor's source is a woman in her forties in good health and CMV-seronegative. The CDR3 spells CASSPDRVTEAFF. The CDR3 nucleotides read TGTGCCAGCAGCCCGGACAGGGTAACTGAAGCTTTCTTT.